The 30 T cell receptor beta chains listed next were all sequenced from one sample in a study of early T cells in non-severe SARS-CoV-2 infection. TCRdb re-derived calls from the 5' RACE reads in MiXCR, one entry per CDR3 protein. The table lists roughly 41,000 distinct CDR3 sequences, 4.7% of them singletons. Sequencing was performed on whole blood. The receptor source for this set is an adult who was a healthcare worker with PCR-confirmed SARS-CoV-2 infection or an uninfected control (not recorded which).

This clonotype was recorded many times. The rearrangement links TRBV28 to TRBJ2-7; perhaps D is TRBD1 or TRBD2 (5 bases each). The CDR3 runs 16 residues. Germline CDR1 is MDHEN and CDR2 is SYDVKM. The ends were cut back, 6 bases at V and 4 bases at J, with 22 bases in the middle. In DNA form, the CDR3 reads TGTGCCAGCAGAGAGGAGCGGATCATGAGGGGATACGAGCAGTACTTC. This gives the protein CASREERIMRGYEQYF.

This clonotype occurred a few times. A much larger clone differs by one base, so this may be a read error. The chain recombines TRBV2 with TRBJ1-5; unclear D gene. The CDR3 covers 14 residues. Germline lookup yields CDR1 SNHLY and CDR2 FYNNEI. The CDR3 sequence: CASSETNSNQLQHF. CDR3 bases: TGTGCCAGCAGTGAAACTAATAGCAATCAGCTCCAGCATTTT.

The chain carries TRBV6-2 or TRBV6-3 and TRBJ2-3; D may be TRBD2 (6 bases). Germline CDR1 and CDR2: MNHEY and SVGEGT. Trimming left V 5 bases short and J 3 bases short, with 12 bases between. The CDR3 extends over 14 amino acids. In DNA form, the CDR3 reads TGTGCCAGCAGTACCCCGGGGGAGACAGATACGCAGTATTTT. Translated, it gives CASSTPGETDTQYF.

At least ten counts were recorded for this clonotype. The chain recombines TRBV11-2 with TRBJ1-2; a weak D match, TRBD1 (5 bases). Trimming took 5 bases from V and 1 from J, leaving 26 bases between them. CDR3 size: 19 residues. From germline, CDR1 is SGHAT and CDR2 FQNNGV. The CDR3 is CASSPLNLGIGGHNYGYTF. In DNA form, the CDR3 reads TGTGCCAGCAGCCCATTAAACCTGGGAATTGGCGGACATAACTATGGCTACACCTTC.

By frequency in the sample, this clonotype is medium-sized. J is TRBJ1-6 and V is TRBV30; 7 nucleotides line up with TRBD1. There are 16 residues in the CDR3. Germline V gene sequence: CDR1 GTSNPN, CDR2 SVGIG (reference sequence). Trimming took 0 bases from V and 3 from J; bases not matched to a gene: 5. CDR3 sequence: CAWSVEGAGYNSPLHF. For the CDR3, the DNA is TGTGCCTGGAGTGTAGAGGGGGCCGGCTATAATTCACCCCTCCACTTT.

This chain links TRBV10-3 with TRBJ1-2, with D unresolved. Per germline, CDR1 ENHRY and CDR2 SYGVKD. Trimming left V 3 bases short and J 2 bases short, with 4 bases between. This CDR3 region has 12 residues. Here the CDR3 DNA reads TGTGCCATCAGTGAAACAAACTATGGCTACACCTTC. Its protein product is CAISETNYGYTF.

The genes are TRBV19 and TRBJ2-2; unclear D gene. Looked up from germline, CDR1 is LNHDA and CDR2 is SQIVND (reference sequence). The CDR3 consists of 14 residues. V lost 7 bases and J lost 4, with 13 bases in between. In DNA form, the CDR3 reads TGTGCCAGTAACCAGGTTTTTCCCACCGGGGAGCTGTTTTTT. Amino acid sequence: CASNQVFPTGELFF.

This sequence joins TRBV5-1 and TRBJ2-1, with D perhaps TRBD1 (6 bases). V lost 7 bases to trimming and J lost 3 bases, with 17 bases between them. The germline gives CDR1 SGHRS, CDR2 YFSETQ. The CDR3 covers 15 residues. Here the CDR3 reads CASSPVTGNYNEQFF. For the CDR3, the DNA is TGCGCCAGCTCACCCGTTACAGGGAACTACAATGAGCAGTTCTTC.

This sequence joins TRBV7-6 and TRBJ2-1; D remains unclear. The length of the CDR3 is 14 residues. The germline gives CDR1 SGHVS, CDR2 FNYEAQ. The ends were cut back, 1 base at V and 7 bases at J, with 11 bases in the middle. The CDR3 DNA reads TGTGCCAGCAGCTTAGGTCACGTGGGAAATGAGCAGTTCTTC. This codes for CASSLGHVGNEQFF. The full variable domain, its missing parts supplied by reference TRBV7-6 and TRBJ2-1, is GAGVSQSPRYKVTKRGQDVALRCDPISGHVSLYWYRQALGQGPEFLTYFNYEAQQDKSGLPNDRFSAERPEGSISTLTIQRTEQRDSAMYRCASSLGHVGNEQFFGPGTRLTVL.

This clonotype ranks as medium-sized. The V gene is TRBV6-5, the J gene TRBJ1-2; no clear D gene. The CDR3 has 16 residues. The germline CDR1 and CDR2 sequences are MNHEY and SVGAGI. Deletions cut 0 bases from V and 8 bases from J, with 19 bases between. In DNA form, the CDR3 reads TGTGCCAGCAGTTACTCGAACTTGGGTCCCAGCTTCGGCTACACCTTC. Protein: CASSYSNLGPSFGYTF.

In its sample, this clonotype was seen many times. The junction does not match germline at one end; this may be a read error. This chain uses TRBV20-1 with TRBJ2-1; 10 nucleotides line up with TRBD2. The CDR3 consists of 14 residues. Germline V gene lookup returns CDR1 DFQATT and CDR2 SNEGSKA (reference sequence). The CDR3 DNA reads as TGCAGTGCGAGAGGGACTAGCGAAAACAATGAGCAGTTCTTC. Amino acid sequence: CSARGTSENNEQFF.

Judged by abundance, this clonotype is medium-sized (0.01 to 0.1%). The CDR3 DNA is TGTGCCAGCAGCTTGCGGCTTACCTACGAGCAGTACTTC. Its protein is CASSLRLTYEQYF. The rearrangement links TRBV7-2 to TRBJ2-7; D not certain. CDR3 size: 13 residues. CDR1 and CDR2 from the germline V gene are SGHTA and FQGNSA. Deletions cut 3 bases from V and 2 bases from J, with 8 bases between.

This clonotype was seen ten or more times. The V call is TRBV6-1, the J call TRBJ1-5, with TRBD1 matching 7 bases. The germline V gene encodes CDR1 MNHNS and CDR2 SASEGT. The CDR3 extends over 14 amino acids. Trimming removed 3 bases from V and 7 bases from J; junction bases left unmatched: 6. CDR3 in amino acids: CASSDSGGGQPQHF. The DNA for the CDR3 is TGTGCCAGCAGTGACTCAGGGGGAGGACAGCCCCAGCATTTT.

The table lists this clonotype with many counts. This sequence joins TRBV2 and TRBJ2-1, with D possibly TRBD2 on 6 matching bases. The CDR3 loop spans 13 amino acids. CDR1 SNHLY and CDR2 FYNNEI come from the germline V gene. V was pared by 6 bases and J by 4 bases, with 10 bases between. The CDR3 DNA sequence: TGTGCCAGCAGCCTAGGACTATACAATGAGCAGTTCTTC. It is translated as CASSLGLYNEQFF. The variable domain in full, completed from reference TRBV2 and TRBJ2-1, reads EPEVTQTPSHQVTQMGQEVILRCVPISNHLYFYWYRQILGQKVEFLVSFYNNEISEKSEIFDDQFSVERPDGSNFTLKIRSTKLEDSAMYFCASSLGLYNEQFFGPGTRLTVL.

This clonotype came up many times. The V gene is TRBV11-2, the J gene TRBJ1-1; D is undetermined. The length of the CDR3 is 13 residues. Trimming removed 0 bases from V and 8 bases from J, with 10 bases in between. Germline V lookup: CDR1 SGHAT, CDR2 FQNNGV. Written as DNA, the CDR3 is TGTGCCAGCAGCTTAGAGACCGCCGGGGAAGCTTTCTTT. Translation gives CASSLETAGEAFF.

In its sample, this clonotype was seen a few times. The chain uses TRBV7-6 and TRBJ2-5; no clear D gene. The CDR3 consists of 13 residues. The germline V and J ends were trimmed by 6 bases and 0 bases, with 8 bases remaining between them. Germline CDR1 is SGHVS and CDR2 is FNYEAQ. CDR3 in amino acids: CASRANDQETQYF. CDR3 DNA: TGTGCCAGCAGGGCTAACGACCAAGAGACCCAGTACTTC.

This clonotype was counted at least ten times. J is TRBJ1-1 and V is TRBV10-3, with D tentatively TRBD1 (5 bases). The CDR3 consists of 14 residues. Looked up from germline, CDR1 is ENHRY and CDR2 is SYGVKD. V gave up 1 base and J gave up 5 bases, with 11 bases separating them. The CDR3 spells CAISEFGGNTEAFF. The DNA for the CDR3 is TGTGCCATCAGTGAGTTTGGGGGTAATACTGAAGCTTTCTTT.

The chain joins TRBV15 to TRBJ2-3; D is ambiguous. The CDR3 runs 14 residues. Germline values: CDR1 LNHNV, CDR2 YYDKDF (reference sequence). V shed 7 bases and J shed 1 base, with 12 bases lying between them. The CDR3, as DNA: TGTGCCACCAATAGAAGAGTAGGCACAGATACGCAGTATTTT. Protein sequence: CATNRRVGTDTQYF.

The sample holds many counts of this clonotype. This sequence joins TRBV28 and TRBJ1-1; possibly TRBD1 for D (6 bases). This CDR3 spans 14 amino acids. Germline lookup yields CDR1 MDHEN and CDR2 SYDVKM. V lost 8 bases and J 6 bases, leaving 19 bases between the germline ends. CDR3 sequence (DNA): TGTGCCAGCGAGGGGGGCCCGGCGGGCGCTGAAGCTTTCTTT. Its translation is CASEGGPAGAEAFF.

This clonotype was counted many times. Written as DNA, the CDR3 is TGTGCTAGTGTTACAGGCCCCTCGGGCCACGAGCAGTACTTC. It is translated as CASVTGPSGHEQYF. V is TRBV12-5 and J is TRBJ2-7; D is possibly TRBD1 (5 bases). Per the germline V gene, CDR1 is LGHNT and CDR2 is FRNRAP. The V end lost 7 bases, the J end lost 5 bases, and 18 bases lay between the germline ends. The CDR3 runs to 14 residues.

V and J are TRBV3-1 and TRBJ1-1; a weak D match, TRBD1 (6 bases). The CDR3 is 14 residues long. Trimming stripped 5 bases from V and 1 base from J, with 11 bases between. The V gene's germline CDR1 is LGHDT and CDR2 YNNKEL (reference sequence). CDR3 residues: CASSSMGANTEAFF. DNA of the CDR3: TGTGCCAGCAGCTCCATGGGGGCGAACACTGAAGCTTTCTTT. The variable domain in full, completed from reference TRBV3-1 and TRBJ1-1, reads DTAVSQTPKYLVTQMGNDKSIKCEQNLGHDTMYWYKQDSKKFLKIMFSYNNKELIINETVPNRFSPKSPDKAHLNLHINSLELGDSAVYFCASSSMGANTEAFFGQGTRLTVV.

This chain connects TRBV3-1 to TRBJ1-1; D is unclear. The length of the CDR3 is 13 residues. Germline V gene sequence: CDR1 LGHDT, CDR2 YNNKEL (reference sequence). Between the trimmed V and J ends, which lost 1 base and 1 base, there was a span of 4 bases. The CDR3 sequence is CASSQVANTEAFF. The CDR3 nucleotides are TGTGCCAGCAGCCAAGTCGCGAACACTGAAGCTTTCTTT.

The J gene is TRBJ1-5, the V gene TRBV18, with 7 nucleotides matching TRBD1. V was clipped by 5 bases and J by 4 bases; unmatched bases: 8. CDR1 is KGHSH and CDR2 is LQKENI in the germline V gene. The CDR3 covers 15 residues. The CDR3 sequence: CASSVSGTVNQPQHF. In DNA form, the CDR3 reads TGTGCCAGCTCAGTATCCGGGACAGTAAATCAGCCCCAGCATTTT.

The gene calls are TRBV19 and TRBJ2-7; a weak D match, TRBD1 (6 bases). The CDR3 has 13 residues. Per germline, CDR1 LNHDA and CDR2 SQIVND (reference sequence). Trimming left V 9 bases short and J 2 bases short, with 14 bases between. The CDR3 region has the DNA TGTGCCAGCGCCCGGGACACAGCCTACGAGCAGTACTTC. This codes for CASARDTAYEQYF. The full variable domain, completed using reference TRBV19 and TRBJ2-7, is DGGITQSPKYLFRKEGQNVTLSCEQNLNHDAMYWYRQDPGQGLRLIYYSQIVNDFQKGDIAEGYSVSREKKESFPLTVTSAQKNPTAFYLCASARDTAYEQYFGPGTRLTVT.

This clonotype was seen only a few times. The chain recombines TRBV7-2 with TRBJ1-6; 8 positions match TRBD1. CDR3 size: 16 residues. In germline, CDR1 is SGHTA, CDR2 FQGNSA. With V trimmed by 4 bases and J by 6 bases, 8 bases remained unmatched. The CDR3 loop reads CASSSSQGGVNSPLHF. CDR3 sequence (DNA): TGTGCCAGCAGCTCATCACAGGGGGGAGTTAATTCACCCCTCCACTTT.

This clonotype occurred many times. The rearrangement joins TRBV3-1 to TRBJ2-1; 13 nucleotides line up with TRBD2. The junction had 7 bases not matched to a gene; V was cut back by 0 bases and J by 8 bases. The CDR3 consists of 17 residues. Looked up from germline, CDR1 is LGHDT and CDR2 is YNNKEL (reference sequence). The CDR3 loop is CASSQDAGTSGMDEQFF. CDR3 DNA sequence: TGTGCCAGCAGCCAAGATGCCGGGACTAGCGGGATGGATGAGCAGTTCTTC.

This clonotype was observed a few times. This chain uses TRBV2 with TRBJ1-5; D unclear. Deletions cut 3 bases from V and 5 bases from J, with 5 bases between. The CDR3 loop spans 12 amino acids. CDR1 and CDR2 from the germline V gene are SNHLY and FYNNEI. The CDR3 protein is CASSDGYQPQHF. The DNA for the CDR3 is TGTGCCAGCAGTGACGGTTATCAGCCCCAGCATTTT. The full variable domain, in which reference TRBV2 and TRBJ1-5 provide the parts outside the CDR3, is EPEVTQTPSHQVTQMGQEVILRCVPISNHLYFYWYRQILGQKVEFLVSFYNNEISEKSEIFDDQFSVERPDGSNFTLKIRSTKLEDSAMYFCASSDGYQPQHFGDGTRLSIL.

The chain joins TRBV12-3 or TRBV12-4 to TRBJ2-7; the D gene could be TRBD1 or TRBD2 (5 bases each). V dropped 5 bases and J dropped 6 bases, with 17 bases sitting between them. The CDR3 totals 14 residues. As DNA, the CDR3 is TGTGCCAGCAGTCGGGACCTTACGGCGGGCGAGCAGTACTTC. Its protein is CASSRDLTAGEQYF.

This clonotype was detected ten times or more. V gene TRBV20-1 combines with J gene TRBJ2-3; D might be TRBD2 (5 bases). Germline loops: CDR1 DFQATT, CDR2 SNEGSKA (reference sequence). The CDR3 loop spans 15 amino acids. With 1 base removed from V and 7 bases from J, the gap between germline ends came to 18 bases. DNA of the CDR3: TGCAGTGCTAGAGCACCTACTAGTTCCCATTATACGCAGTATTTT. As protein: CSARAPTSSHYTQYF.

CDR3 nucleotides: TGCGCCAGCAGCCAAGCGGGAGCTAAGCATGAGCAGTTCTTC. This gives the protein CASSQAGAKHEQFF. The chain has TRBV4-1 and TRBJ2-1; D is possibly TRBD2 (6 bases). The CDR3 is 14 residues long. Germline lookup yields CDR1 MGHRA and CDR2 YSYEKL. V lost 1 base and J lost 8, with 12 bases in between.